A selection of T cell receptor beta chains follows, all from one sample in a study of blood T cell repertoires in COVID-19. Profiled with immunoSEQ multiplex PCR; TCRdb holds only in-frame clones, not every one. The table lists 52,000 or so clones, 60% to 85% of them singletons. Material for sequencing was peripheral blood. The receptors were gathered from a human donor in a cohort sampled during active COVID-19. CDR3s include the opening cysteine and the closing phenylalanine or tryptophan. A D gene is named only where the DNA matches it firmly. The size entry is marked missing in some rows and otherwise reads once, few, many or a size class.

D: NA; J: TRBJ1-4; size: NA; V: TRBV4-3; DNA: TGCGCCAGCAGCCGGGGAGGGATCGCAACTAATGAAAAACTGTTTTTT; CDR3: CASSRGGIATNEKLFF
D: TRBD1; J: TRBJ2-6; size: NA; V: TRBV6-5; DNA: TGTGCCAGCGGGACAGGGGGCGGTGGGGCCAACGTCCTGACTTTC; CDR3: CASGTGGGGANVLTF
D: NA; J: TRBJ2-7; size: NA; V: TRBV24-1; DNA: TGTGCCACCAGTGACACAGGAACCTACGAGCAGTACTTC; CDR3: CATSDTGTYEQYF
D: TRBD1; J: TRBJ1-2; size: once; V: TRBV7-2; DNA: TGTGCCAGCAGCCCAAGGAGACAGGGGGCGTTGTATGGCTACACCTTC; CDR3: CASSPRRQGALYGYTF
D: NA; J: TRBJ1-1; size: NA; V: TRBV5-6; DNA: TGTGCCAGCAGCTTGGTGCGGGCCATGAACACTGAAGCTTTCTTT; CDR3: CASSLVRAMNTEAFF
D: NA; J: TRBJ1-6; size: NA; V: TRBV5-1; DNA: TGCGCCAGCAGCACCCGCGGGAGCTCCTATAATTCACCCCTCCACTTT; CDR3: CASSTRGSSYNSPLHF
D: NA; J: TRBJ2-7; size: few; V: TRBV18; DNA: TGTGCCAGCTCACTCCCGACCCGCGAGGGCCACGAGCAGTACTTC; CDR3: CASSLPTREGHEQYF
D: TRBD1; J: TRBJ1-1; size: NA; V: TRBV6-6; DNA: TGTGCCAGCAGTTCTCCGGGACAGGGGTTGACTGAAGCTTTCTTT; CDR3: CASSSPGQGLTEAFF
D: TRBD1; J: TRBJ2-7; size: NA; V: TRBV18; DNA: TGTGCCAGCTCACTTCGACAGGGGGCGGCTTACGAGCAGTACTTC; CDR3: CASSLRQGAAYEQYF
D: NA; J: TRBJ1-5; size: NA; V: TRBV27; DNA: TGTGCCAGCAGAGTGAGCTATAGCAATCAGCCCCAGCATTTT; CDR3: CASRVSYSNQPQHF
D: TRBD1; J: TRBJ2-5; size: NA; V: TRBV7-2; DNA: TGTGCCAGCAGCCCTCGACAGGGGATGTGGGAGACCCAGTACTTC; CDR3: CASSPRQGMWETQYF
D: NA; J: TRBJ2-1; size: once; V: TRBV2; DNA: TGTGCCAGCAGTCCTCACCTAGCGTATGAGCAGTTCTTC; CDR3: CASSPHLAYEQFF
D: TRBD2; J: TRBJ2-7; size: NA; V: TRBV4-3; DNA: TGCGCCAGCAGTCCCACTAGCGGGGGAGGCTACGAGCAGTACTTC; CDR3: CASSPTSGGGYEQYF
D: TRBD1; J: TRBJ2-7; size: few; V: TRBV19; DNA: TGTGCCAGTAGTATAAATCGTGCAGGGGGAGCCTACGAGCAGTACTTC; CDR3: CASSINRAGGAYEQYF
D: NA; J: TRBJ2-7; size: NA; V: TRBV6-5; DNA: TGTGCCAGCAGTTACGATCAGTACGAGCAGTACTTC; CDR3: CASSYDQYEQYF